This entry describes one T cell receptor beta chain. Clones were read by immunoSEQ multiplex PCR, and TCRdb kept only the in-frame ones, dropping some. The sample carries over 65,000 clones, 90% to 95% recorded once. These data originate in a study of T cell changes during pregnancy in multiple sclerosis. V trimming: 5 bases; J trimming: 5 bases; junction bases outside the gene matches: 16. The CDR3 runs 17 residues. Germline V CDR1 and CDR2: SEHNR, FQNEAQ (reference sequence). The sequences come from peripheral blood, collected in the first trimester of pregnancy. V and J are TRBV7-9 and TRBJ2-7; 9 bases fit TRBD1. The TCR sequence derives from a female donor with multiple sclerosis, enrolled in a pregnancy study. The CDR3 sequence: CASSDRKGQGSWNEQYF. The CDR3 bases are TGTGCCAGCAGCGACCGGAAGGGACAGGGAAGTTGGAACGAGCAGTACTTC.